This T cell receptor beta chain was captured by sequencing in a study of cytotoxic CD8 clonotypes in ibrutinib-treated CLL. Across the whole study: Among responders, about 24 were partial and 2 complete; after median roughly 70 months, 14 stayed remitted and roughly 12 progressed.

J lost 5 bases, V lost 6 bases, and 7 bases had no gene match. Germline CDR1 WSHSY, CDR2 SAAADI. The CDR3 contains 15 residues. Sequencing was performed with immunoSEQ multiplex PCR; in TCRdb, only in-frame clones are kept and a portion is missing. The sample comprises about 22,000 clones, 65% to 80% of which are singletons, and more than 40% rests with the top ten. The chain combines TRBV10-2 with TRBJ2-2; the match to TRBD1 covers 9 bases. The receptor was derived from a human donor with chronic lymphocytic leukemia. The sample was PBMCs, taken after 12 months of ibrutinib treatment. In nucleotides, the CDR3 is TGCGCCAGCAGAGTCCGACAGGGGGGAACCGGGGAGCTGTTTTTT. Translation: CASRVRQGGTGELFF.